This T cell receptor (beta chain) originates from a study of cytomegalovirus exposure and HLA in healthy donors. This cohort consisted of healthy bone marrow donors. In the case of this clone: What it binds is not known.

V was pared by 5 bases and J by 5 bases, with 9 bases between. The CDR3 is 12 residues long. Germline V gene lookup returns CDR1 SGHAT and CDR2 FQNNGV. Amplification used 60 Vbeta primers and 13 Jbeta primers. Libraries were prepared by immunoSEQ multiplex PCR; TCRdb keeps only in-frame clonotypes and omits some of them. The sample consists of roughly 100,000 clones, 75% to 85% of them appearing once. Findings and caveats of the study: Later findings reportedly placed an Asian-associated ancestry cluster below the roughly 660-donor mean for N-insertions. Earlier analysis looked at TCR beta V segments, and most were productive about 87% or about 30% of the time. Later analysis placed DRB1 highest and HLA-C lowest in TCR association rates, which differed by HLA locus.

This rearrangement joins TRBV11-2 to TRBJ1-1; unclear D gene. The clonotype comes from a woman aged 18-29 years in good health and CMV-seropositive. The sequenced material came from PBMCs. CDR3 in amino acids: CASSPGRTEAFF. The CDR3 DNA is TGTGCCAGCAGCCCCGGTCGTACTGAAGCTTTCTTT.